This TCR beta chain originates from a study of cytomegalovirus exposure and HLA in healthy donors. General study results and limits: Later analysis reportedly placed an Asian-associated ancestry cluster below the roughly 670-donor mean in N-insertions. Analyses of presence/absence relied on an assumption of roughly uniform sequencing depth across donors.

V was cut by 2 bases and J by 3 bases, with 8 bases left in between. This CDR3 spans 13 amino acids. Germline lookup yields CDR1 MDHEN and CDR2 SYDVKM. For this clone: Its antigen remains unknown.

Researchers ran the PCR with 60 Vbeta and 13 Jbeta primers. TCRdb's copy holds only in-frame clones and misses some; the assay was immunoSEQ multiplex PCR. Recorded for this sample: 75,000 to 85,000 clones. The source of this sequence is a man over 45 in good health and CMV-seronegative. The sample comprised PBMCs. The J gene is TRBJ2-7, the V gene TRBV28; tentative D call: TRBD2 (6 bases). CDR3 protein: CASSLPGGYEQYF. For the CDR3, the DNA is TGTGCCAGCAGTTTACCCGGGGGCTACGAGCAGTACTTC.